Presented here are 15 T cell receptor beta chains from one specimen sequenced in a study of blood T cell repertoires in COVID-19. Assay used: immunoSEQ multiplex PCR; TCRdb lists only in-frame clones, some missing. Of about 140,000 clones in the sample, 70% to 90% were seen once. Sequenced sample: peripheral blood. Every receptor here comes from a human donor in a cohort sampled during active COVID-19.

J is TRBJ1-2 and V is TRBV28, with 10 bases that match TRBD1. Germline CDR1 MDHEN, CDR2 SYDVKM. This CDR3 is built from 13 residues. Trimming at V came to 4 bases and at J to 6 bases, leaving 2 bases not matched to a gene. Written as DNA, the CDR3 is TGTGCCAGCAGTTCGGGACAGGGGCATGGCTACACCTTC. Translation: CASSSGQGHGYTF.

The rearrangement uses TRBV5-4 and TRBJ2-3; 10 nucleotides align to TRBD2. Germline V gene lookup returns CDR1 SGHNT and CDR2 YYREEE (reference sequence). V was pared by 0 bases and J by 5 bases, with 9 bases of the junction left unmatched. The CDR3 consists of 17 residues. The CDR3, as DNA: TGTGCCAGCAGCTTGGACGGGGGTATAGCGGGGGGAGATACGCAGTATTTT. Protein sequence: CASSLDGGIAGGDTQYF.

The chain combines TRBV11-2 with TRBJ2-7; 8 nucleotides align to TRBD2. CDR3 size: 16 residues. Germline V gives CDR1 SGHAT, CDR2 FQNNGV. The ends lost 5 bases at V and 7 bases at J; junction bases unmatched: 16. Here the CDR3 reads CASSPPDSSGGGEQYF. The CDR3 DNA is TGTGCCAGCAGCCCTCCGGATTCGAGCGGGGGAGGGGAGCAGTACTTC.

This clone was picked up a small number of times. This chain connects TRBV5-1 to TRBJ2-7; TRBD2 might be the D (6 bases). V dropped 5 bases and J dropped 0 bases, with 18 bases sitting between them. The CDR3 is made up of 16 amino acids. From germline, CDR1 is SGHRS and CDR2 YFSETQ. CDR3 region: CASRSALAVSSYEQYF. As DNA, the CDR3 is TGCGCCAGCAGAAGTGCTTTAGCGGTGAGCTCCTACGAGCAGTACTTC.

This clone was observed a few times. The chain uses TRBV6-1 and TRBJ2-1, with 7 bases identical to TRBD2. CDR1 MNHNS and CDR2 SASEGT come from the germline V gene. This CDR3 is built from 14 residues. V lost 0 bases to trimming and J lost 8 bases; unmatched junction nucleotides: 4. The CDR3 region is CASSEAGGPDEQFF. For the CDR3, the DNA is TGTGCCAGCAGTGAAGCGGGAGGGCCAGATGAGCAGTTCTTC.

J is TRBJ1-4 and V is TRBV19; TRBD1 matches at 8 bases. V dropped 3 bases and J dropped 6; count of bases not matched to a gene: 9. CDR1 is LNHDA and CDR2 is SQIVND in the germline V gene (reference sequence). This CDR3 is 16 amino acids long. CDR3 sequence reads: CASSIATGVFDEKLFF. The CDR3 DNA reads TGTGCCAGTAGTATCGCGACAGGGGTATTTGATGAAAAACTGTTTTTT.

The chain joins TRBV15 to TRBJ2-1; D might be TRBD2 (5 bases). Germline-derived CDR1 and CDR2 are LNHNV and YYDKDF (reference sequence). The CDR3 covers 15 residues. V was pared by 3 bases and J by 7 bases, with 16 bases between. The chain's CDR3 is CATSSRPPTGNEQFF. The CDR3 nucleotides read TGTGCCACCAGCAGCAGGCCTCCTACGGGGAATGAGCAGTTCTTC.

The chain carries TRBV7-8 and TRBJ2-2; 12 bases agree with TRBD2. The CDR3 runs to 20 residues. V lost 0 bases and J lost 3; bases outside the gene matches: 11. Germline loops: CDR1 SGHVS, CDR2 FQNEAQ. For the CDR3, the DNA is TGTGCCAGCAGCTTAGCGCTGGCTAGCGGGAGGGGCATCGACACCGGGGAGCTGTTTTTT. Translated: CASSLALASGRGIDTGELFF. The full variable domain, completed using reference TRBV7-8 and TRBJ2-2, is GAGVSQSPRYKVAKRGQDVALRCDPISGHVSLFWYQQALGQGPEFLTYFQNEAQLDKSGLPSDRFFAERPEGSVSTLKIQRTQQEDSAVYLCASSLALASGRGIDTGELFFGEGSRLTVL.

CDR3 residues: CAWTFTGGPYEQYF. CDR3 DNA: TGTGCCTGGACTTTCACAGGGGGCCCCTACGAGCAGTACTTC. This rearrangement joins TRBV30 to TRBJ2-7; 9 positions agree with TRBD1. Germline V gives CDR1 GTSNPN, CDR2 SVGIG (reference sequence). CDR3 length: 14 residues. V was pared by 4 bases and J by 2 bases, with 6 bases of the junction left unmatched. Full variable domain (missing parts from reference TRBV30 and TRBJ2-7): SQTIHQWPATLVQPVGSPLSLECTVEGTSNPNLYWYRQAAGRGLQLLFYSVGIGQISSEVPQNLSASRPQDRQFILSSKKLLLSDSGFYLCAWTFTGGPYEQYFGPGTRLTVT.

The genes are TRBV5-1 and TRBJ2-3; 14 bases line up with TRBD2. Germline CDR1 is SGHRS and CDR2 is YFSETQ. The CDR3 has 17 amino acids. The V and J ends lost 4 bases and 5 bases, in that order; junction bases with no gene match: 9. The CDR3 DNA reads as TGCGCCAGCAGCCCACGGACTAGCGGGGGGTTTCGAGATACGCAGTATTTT. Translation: CASSPRTSGGFRDTQYF. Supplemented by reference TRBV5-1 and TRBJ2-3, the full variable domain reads KAGVTQTPRYLIKTRGQQVTLSCSPISGHRSVSWYQQTPGQGLQFLFEYFSETQRNKGNFPGRFSGRQFSNSRSEMNVSTLELGDSALYLCASSPRTSGGFRDTQYFGPGTRLTVL.

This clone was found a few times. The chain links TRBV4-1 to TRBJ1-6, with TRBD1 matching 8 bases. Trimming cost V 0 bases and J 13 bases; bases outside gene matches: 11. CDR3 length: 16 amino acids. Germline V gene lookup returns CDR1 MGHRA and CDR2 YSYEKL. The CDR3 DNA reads TGCGCCAGCAGCCAAGAGGGAGACAGGGGAAGGGGTCCCCTCCACTTT. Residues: CASSQEGDRGRGPLHF.

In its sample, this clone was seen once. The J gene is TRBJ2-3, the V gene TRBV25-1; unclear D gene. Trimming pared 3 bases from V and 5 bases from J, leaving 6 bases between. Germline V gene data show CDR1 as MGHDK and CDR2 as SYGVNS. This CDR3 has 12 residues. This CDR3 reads CASSDVGDTQYF. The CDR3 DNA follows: TGTGCCAGCAGTGATGTCGGAGATACGCAGTATTTT.

For the CDR3, the DNA is TGTGCCAGCAGCAAGGGACAGGGCGTCACTGAAGCTTTCTTT. It yields the protein CASSKGQGVTEAFF. The V call is TRBV5-4, the J call TRBJ1-1; TRBD1 matches at 9 bases. CDR1 and CDR2 (germline): SGHNT, YYREEE (reference sequence). The V gene end was trimmed by 4 bases and the J gene end by 4 bases; junction bases not matched to a gene: 5. The CDR3 sequence is 14 residues long.

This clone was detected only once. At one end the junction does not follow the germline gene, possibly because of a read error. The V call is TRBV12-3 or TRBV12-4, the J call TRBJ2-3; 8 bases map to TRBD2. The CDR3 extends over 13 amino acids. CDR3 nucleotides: TGTTCCAGCAGCCCCGGACTAGCTGATACGCAGTATTTT. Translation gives CSSSPGLADTQYF.

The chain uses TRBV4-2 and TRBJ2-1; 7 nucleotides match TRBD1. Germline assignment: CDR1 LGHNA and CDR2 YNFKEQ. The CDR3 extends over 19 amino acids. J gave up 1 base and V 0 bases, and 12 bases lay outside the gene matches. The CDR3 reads CASSQEEDRAPGSYNEQFF. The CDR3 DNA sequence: TGTGCCAGCAGCCAAGAGGAAGACAGGGCCCCAGGATCCTACAATGAGCAGTTCTTC.